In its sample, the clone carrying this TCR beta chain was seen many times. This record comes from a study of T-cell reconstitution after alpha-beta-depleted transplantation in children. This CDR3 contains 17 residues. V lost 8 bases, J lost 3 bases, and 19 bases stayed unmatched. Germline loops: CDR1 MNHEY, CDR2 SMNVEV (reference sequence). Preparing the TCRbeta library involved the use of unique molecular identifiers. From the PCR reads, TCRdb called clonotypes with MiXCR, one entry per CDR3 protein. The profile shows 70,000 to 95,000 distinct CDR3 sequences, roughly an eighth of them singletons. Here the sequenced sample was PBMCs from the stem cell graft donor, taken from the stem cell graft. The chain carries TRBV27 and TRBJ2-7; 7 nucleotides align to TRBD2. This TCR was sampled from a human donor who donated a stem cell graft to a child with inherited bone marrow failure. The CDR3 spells CASGHTRGGEGIYEQYF. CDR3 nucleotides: TGTGCCAGCGGACACACCCGGGGAGGGGAAGGGATCTACGAGCAGTACTTC.